What follows are 21 T cell receptor beta chains derived from one specimen sequenced in a study of blood T cell repertoires in COVID-19. Sequencing was performed with immunoSEQ multiplex PCR; in TCRdb, only in-frame clones are kept and a portion is missing. The table has under 45,000 clones, more than 80% seen once. The specimen sequenced was peripheral blood. Receptors were obtained from a man in his sixties with active COVID-19.

The chain carries TRBV5-1 and TRBJ2-3; 10 bases are shared with TRBD2. Germline CDR1 SGHRS, CDR2 YFSETQ. Trimming removed 3 bases from V and 1 base from J; junction bases left unmatched: 5. This CDR3 spans 16 amino acids. The chain's CDR3 is CASSSTGTSGTDTQYF. The CDR3 bases are TGCGCCAGCAGCTCAACTGGGACTAGCGGCACAGATACGCAGTATTTT. Combining the CDR3 with reference TRBV5-1 and TRBJ2-3 gives the whole variable domain KAGVTQTPRYLIKTRGQQVTLSCSPISGHRSVSWYQQTPGQGLQFLFEYFSETQRNKGNFPGRFSGRQFSNSRSEMNVSTLELGDSALYLCASSSTGTSGTDTQYFGPGTRLTVL.

V usage is TRBV3-1 (or the pseudogene TRBV3-2) and J usage is TRBJ2-3; D remains ambiguous. The germline V and J ends were trimmed by 1 base and 5 bases, with 10 bases remaining between them. The CDR3 extends over 14 amino acids. Germline-derived CDR1 and CDR2 are LGHDT and YNNKEL (reference sequence). The CDR3: CASSQGVGQDTQYF. CDR3 sequence (DNA): TGTGCCAGCAGCCAAGGTGTGGGCCAAGATACGCAGTATTTT.

The chain recombines TRBV24-1 with TRBJ1-6; D is possibly TRBD1 (5 bases). V dropped 4 bases and J dropped 11 bases, with 8 bases sitting between them. Germline V gene data show CDR1 as KGHDR and CDR2 as SFDVKD. The CDR3 contains 12 residues. Written as DNA, the CDR3 is TGTGCCACCAGTGACCAGGGTCCACCCCTCCACTTT. This gives the protein CATSDQGPPLHF.

The CDR3 sequence: CASSQGSGRDEQYF. For the CDR3, the DNA is TGCGCCAGCAGCCAGGGTAGCGGGAGGGACGAGCAGTACTTC. This chain links TRBV4-1 with TRBJ2-7; TRBD2 agrees at 11 bases. This CDR3 has 14 residues. Trimming cost V 3 bases and J 5 bases; bases outside gene matches: 3. Per the germline V gene, CDR1 is MGHRA and CDR2 is YSYEKL.

The chain carries TRBV7-8 and TRBJ1-3; D is undetermined. This CDR3 is built from 15 residues. The germline V and J ends were trimmed by 1 base and 3 bases, with 10 bases remaining between them. Germline CDR1 is SGHVS and CDR2 is FQNEAQ. CDR3 in amino acids: CASSLEGGNGNTIYF. The CDR3 DNA follows: TGTGCCAGCAGCTTAGAGGGAGGGAATGGAAACACCATATATTTT.

This chain uses TRBV9 with TRBJ2-3; 8 bases align to TRBD2. Trimming removed 0 bases from V and 5 bases from J; junction bases left unmatched: 8. The V gene's germline CDR1 is SGDLS and CDR2 YYNGEE. The CDR3 is made up of 16 amino acids. CDR3 sequence reads: CASSVGGSGIQDTQYF. The CDR3 DNA follows: TGTGCCAGCAGCGTAGGAGGTAGCGGGATTCAAGATACGCAGTATTTT. Combining the CDR3 with reference TRBV9 and TRBJ2-3 gives the whole variable domain DSGVTQTPKHLITATGQRVTLRCSPRSGDLSVYWYQQSLDQGLQFLIQYYNGEERAKGNILERFSAQQFPDLHSELNLSSLELGDSALYFCASSVGGSGIQDTQYFGPGTRLTVL.

This sequence joins TRBV7-2 and TRBJ1-1, with D possibly TRBD1 on 6 matching bases. Germline assignment: CDR1 SGHTA and CDR2 FQGNSA. The CDR3 extends over 14 amino acids. With 4 bases removed from V and 1 base from J, the gap between germline ends came to 10 bases. The CDR3 DNA reads as TGTGCCAGCAGCTACAGGGCCTCGAACACTGAAGCTTTCTTT. Protein product: CASSYRASNTEAFF.

This chain connects TRBV6-5 to TRBJ2-3, with 8 bases that match TRBD1. CDR1 MNHEY and CDR2 SVGAGI come from the germline V gene. The V and J ends lost 6 bases and 0 bases, in that order; junction bases with no gene match: 5. The CDR3 runs 15 residues. The CDR3 sequence: CASSRQGRSTDTQYF. DNA for the CDR3: TGTGCCAGCAGCCGACAGGGGCGGAGCACAGATACGCAGTATTTT.

The chain has TRBV7-6 and TRBJ2-1; the D gene is possibly TRBD2 (7 bases). Trimming removed 4 bases at V and 8 bases at J, with 21 bases between. CDR1 is SGHVS and CDR2 is FNYEAQ in the germline V gene. The CDR3 is 16 amino acids. The CDR3 nucleotides are TGTGCCAGCAGCTCCGAGGGGGGAGGGCTTGGCGATGAGCAGTTCTTC. This translates into CASSSEGGGLGDEQFF. Supplemented by reference TRBV7-6 and TRBJ2-1, the full variable domain reads GAGVSQSPRYKVTKRGQDVALRCDPISGHVSLYWYRQALGQGPEFLTYFNYEAQQDKSGLPNDRFSAERPEGSISTLTIQRTEQRDSAMYRCASSSEGGGLGDEQFFGPGTRLTVL.

This clone was detected only once. The chain recombines TRBV18 with TRBJ1-5, with D uncertain. Germline V gene data show CDR1 as KGHSH and CDR2 as LQKENI. With 3 bases removed from V and 3 bases from J, the gap between germline ends came to 15 bases. The CDR3 has 16 amino acids. CDR3 sequence reads: CASSPQQDPFNQPQHF. The CDR3 nucleotides read TGTGCCAGCTCACCTCAGCAGGATCCATTCAATCAGCCCCAGCATTTT.

With regard to this clone: Other DNA sequences within the sample encode an identical CDR3. The rearrangement joins TRBV12-3 or TRBV12-4 to TRBJ1-5; unclear D gene. Trimming took 3 bases from V and 6 from J, leaving 9 bases between them. This CDR3 comprises 13 residues. CDR3 sequence reads: CASSLREGQPQHF. The DNA for the CDR3 is TGTGCCAGCAGTTTGAGGGAGGGTCAGCCCCAGCATTTT.

V and J are TRBV18 and TRBJ2-3; 13 bases match TRBD2. The CDR3 contains 15 residues. The V gene's germline CDR1 is KGHSH and CDR2 LQKENI. The trim removed 9 bases at V and 5 bases at J, leaving 8 bases unmatched. The CDR3 DNA sequence: TGTGCCAGTTCCAGACTAGCGGGAGGATTAGATACGCAGTATTTT. Translated: CASSRLAGGLDTQYF.

This clone was counted a single time. This chain links TRBV29-1 with TRBJ1-2; 9 positions agree with TRBD1. Germline CDR1 and CDR2: SQVTM and ANQGSEA. V lost 6 bases and J lost 3; bases outside the gene matches: 5. CDR3 size: 13 residues. This CDR3 is CSVGTGSDYGYTF. The CDR3 DNA sequence: TGCAGCGTGGGGACAGGGAGTGACTATGGCTACACCTTC. Based on the CDR3 plus reference TRBV29-1 and TRBJ1-2, the full variable domain is SAVISQKPSRDICQRGTSLTIQCQVDSQVTMMFWYRQQPGQSLTLIATANQGSEATYESGFVIDKFPISRPNLTFSTLTVSNMSPEDSSIYLCSVGTGSDYGYTFGSGTRLTVV.

The gene calls are TRBV27 and TRBJ1-6; maybe TRBD1 (6 bases). Germline CDR1 reads MNHEY; CDR2 reads SMNVEV (reference sequence). V gave up 3 bases and J gave up 4 bases, with 10 bases separating them. This CDR3 has 15 residues. CDR3 loop: CASSFSGQYNSPLHF. CDR3 coding DNA: TGTGCCAGCAGTTTTAGTGGACAGTATAATTCACCCCTCCACTTT.

This clone was observed a single time. V gene TRBV28 combines with J gene TRBJ2-1; no definite D call. Germline assignment: CDR1 MDHEN and CDR2 SYDVKM. The V and J ends lost 2 bases and 9 bases respectively, with 14 bases between them. The CDR3 loop spans 14 amino acids. CDR3 sequence reads: CASSLGYAEGEQFF. The CDR3 DNA reads TGTGCCAGCAGTTTAGGGTATGCGGAAGGTGAGCAGTTCTTC.

The chain links TRBV19 to TRBJ2-5; 10 bases map to TRBD2. This CDR3 has 15 residues. The V gene end was trimmed by 3 bases and the J gene end by 5 bases; junction bases not matched to a gene: 6. Germline assignment: CDR1 LNHDA and CDR2 SQIVND (reference sequence). Here the CDR3 reads CASSMQLAGRETQYF. The CDR3 DNA is TGTGCCAGTAGTATGCAACTAGCGGGAAGGGAGACCCAGTACTTC. Full variable domain (remainder filled in from reference TRBV19 and TRBJ2-5): DGGITQSPKYLFRKEGQNVTLSCEQNLNHDAMYWYRQDPGQGLRLIYYSQIVNDFQKGDIAEGYSVSREKKESFPLTVTSAQKNPTAFYLCASSMQLAGRETQYFGPGTRLLVL.

The chain links TRBV19 to TRBJ2-3, with D possibly TRBD1 on 6 matching bases. The germline CDR1 and CDR2 sequences are LNHDA and SQIVND (reference sequence). V lost 4 bases, J lost 5 bases, and 16 bases lay in between. CDR3 length equals 15 residues. The CDR3 DNA reads as TGTGCCAGTAGTAGGGGGACACTGGCGGGAGATACGCAGTATTTT. This gives the protein CASSRGTLAGDTQYF.

By share, this clone ranks as medium-sized. J is TRBJ2-2 and V is TRBV5-1; 7 nucleotides line up with TRBD2. Germline values: CDR1 SGHRS, CDR2 YFSETQ. CDR3 length: 16 amino acids. The V gene end was trimmed by 5 bases and the J gene end by 0 bases; junction bases not matched to a gene: 7. As DNA, the CDR3 is TGCGCCAGCAGACCAAGCGGGATATCGAACACCGGGGAGCTGTTTTTT. This codes for CASRPSGISNTGELFF.

The chain combines TRBV30 with TRBJ1-6; D gene ambiguous. The germline gives CDR1 GTSNPN, CDR2 SVGIG (reference sequence). This CDR3 contains 12 residues. V lost 2 bases and J 9 bases, leaving 8 bases between the germline ends. The CDR3 coding sequence is TGTGCCTGGAGTCCTGGGAGTTCACCCCTCCACTTT. Amino acid sequence: CAWSPGSSPLHF.

This sequence joins TRBV2 and TRBJ2-1; 7 bases are a match to TRBD2. This CDR3 has 14 residues. Looked up from germline, CDR1 is SNHLY and CDR2 is FYNNEI. The V and J ends lost 6 bases and 4 bases, in that order; junction bases with no gene match: 6. The CDR3, as DNA: TGTGCCAGCAGACCTGCGGGAGCGTACAATGAGCAGTTCTTC. Translation: CASRPAGAYNEQFF.

The chain joins TRBV7-2 to TRBJ1-2, with D perhaps TRBD1 (5 bases). Germline-derived CDR1 and CDR2 are SGHTA and FQGNSA. The CDR3 extends over 15 amino acids. Trimming shortened V by 1 base and J by 3 bases, and 12 bases separated the two germline ends. CDR3 bases: TGTGCCAGCAGCTTAGGGGTAGGGGAGGACTATGGCTACACCTTC. It translates to CASSLGVGEDYGYTF. Complete variable domain (other parts from reference TRBV7-2 and TRBJ1-2): GAGVSQSPSNKVTEKGKDVELRCDPISGHTALYWYRQSLGQGLEFLIYFQGNSAPDKSGLPSDRFSAERTGGSVSTLTIQRTQQEDSAVYLCASSLGVGEDYGYTFGSGTRLTVV.